This T cell receptor (beta chain) was obtained from a study of PD-1 blockade in classical Hodgkin lymphoma. Study background: It was nivolumab at 3 mg/kg, given intravenously every 2 weeks, that patients received. Study-wide results and limits: Newly diagnosed patients had baseline TCR diversity that was reportedly lower than that of healthy donors.

This clone came up once. Its antigen is not identified. Brentuximab vedotin exposure varied, and every patient relapsed after autologous stem cell transplantation. Each best response was a complete response, a partial response or progressive disease. Clones were sequenced by immunoSEQ multiplex PCR, and TCRdb holds only the in-frame ones, with some missing. The top ten hold approximately 8.7% of the sample, which has 35,000 to 45,000 clones, about 89% seen once. Trimming removed 6 bases at V and 12 bases at J, with 20 bases between. The CDR3 covers 13 residues. Germline CDR1 reads MGHDK; CDR2 reads SYGVNS.

The rearrangement uses TRBV25-1 and TRBJ1-2, with D tentatively TRBD1 (5 bases). The receptor comes from a human donor with classical Hodgkin lymphoma. The sequencing used peripheral blood mononuclear cells (PBMCs), collected at baseline. In DNA form, the CDR3 reads TGTGCCAGCAGCGCCCCGGACATGCCAGTTAACACCTTC. Translated, it gives CASSAPDMPVNTF.